This T cell receptor beta chain was profiled in a study of cytotoxic CD8 clonotypes in ibrutinib-treated CLL. Using immunoSEQ multiplex PCR, the repertoire was profiled, and TCRdb retains in-frame clones only, with some absent. The table shows 150,000 or so clones, with 77% occurring only once. This clone came up a few times. CDR3 length: 11 residues. Germline V CDR1 and CDR2: SNHLY, FYNNEI. The ends were cut back, 5 bases at V and 7 bases at J, with 8 bases in the middle. The sequence was obtained from a human donor with chronic lymphocytic leukemia. The material sequenced was PBMCs, taken after 12 months of ibrutinib treatment. The V and J genes are TRBV2 and TRBJ1-1; TRBD1 is a possible D gene (5 bases). CDR3 coding DNA: TGTGCCAGCAGTTGGGGGTTTGAAGCTTTCTTT. Encoded protein: CASSWGFEAFF.